This T cell receptor (beta chain) came from a study of control samples from healthy donors and cancer patients. V dropped 2 bases and J dropped 7 bases, with 9 bases sitting between them. The CDR3 loop spans 13 amino acids. The V gene's germline CDR1 is LGHDT and CDR2 YNNKEL (reference sequence). Some clones are missing from TCRdb's copy, which holds only in-frame ones; the method was immunoSEQ multiplex PCR. The repertoire consists of 120,000 to 150,000 clones, with roughly nine tenths occurring once and the leading ten covering over 4.5%. This sequence originates from a man aged 25-45 years in good health. The chain carries TRBV3-1 (or the pseudogene TRBV3-2) and TRBJ2-1; D is unresolved. Sequences were obtained from blood. This CDR3 reads CASSQSGTNEQFF. The CDR3 DNA reads as TGTGCCAGCAGCCAATCCGGAACTAATGAGCAGTTCTTC.